These 18 T cell receptor beta chains were sequenced from one sample in a study of blood T cell repertoires in COVID-19. The assay was immunoSEQ multiplex PCR, and TCRdb's table has in-frame clones only and misses some. The table includes 310,000 or so clones, over 80% detected once. What was sequenced was PBMCs or T cells enriched from blood (not recorded which). Every receptor here comes from a woman between 18 and 29 years old who had recovered from COVID-19.

The chain carries TRBV30 and TRBJ2-7; D ambiguous. The V gene lost 3 bases and the J gene lost 9 bases, with 18 bases spanning the gap. CDR3 length: 13 residues. Germline V gene sequence: CDR1 GTSNPN, CDR2 SVGIG (reference sequence). Here the CDR3 DNA reads TGTGCCTGGAGGCCCGGGTCGGCCTCGCGGCAGTACTTC. Translated, it gives CAWRPGSASRQYF.

This clone was seen only once. This rearrangement joins TRBV20-1 to TRBJ2-1, with D perhaps matching TRBD2 (6 bases). This CDR3 has 11 residues. Germline loops: CDR1 DFQATT, CDR2 SNEGSKA (reference sequence). The CDR3 nucleotides are TGCAGCGCGGAGGGACTCAATGAGCAGTTCTTC. Translation gives CSAEGLNEQFF.

This chain joins TRBV6-6 and TRBJ1-3; the D is unclear. The CDR3 length is 17 residues. Germline-derived CDR1 and CDR2 are MNHNY and SVGAGI (reference sequence). The V end was cut by 5 bases, the J end by 0 bases, with 17 bases between. The CDR3 DNA is TGTGCCAGCAGTCGTATATCCCGCATCAGCTCTGGAAACACCATATATTTT. It specifies CASSRISRISSGNTIYF.

V is TRBV21-1 and J is TRBJ2-5; the table gives TRBD2 as D, unverified against the DNA. TRBV21-1 is given as a pseudogene. This CDR3 spans 15 amino acids. The CDR3 spells CASSNSGGWAETQYF. For the CDR3, the DNA is TGTGCCAGCAGCAATAGCGGGGGGTGGGCGGAGACCCAGTACTTC.

This clone was recorded once. This chain links TRBV10-3 with TRBJ1-1; D is uncertain. Germline V gene data show CDR1 as ENHRY and CDR2 as SYGVKD. V was pared by 0 bases and J by 4 bases, with 9 bases between. There are 14 residues in the CDR3. In DNA, the CDR3 is TGTGCCATCAGTGAGTCGGGAGGACCCACTGAAGCTTTCTTT. This gives the protein CAISESGGPTEAFF.

This chain connects TRBV18 to TRBJ1-6; 7 bases match TRBD1. Germline V gene lookup returns CDR1 KGHSH and CDR2 LQKENI. V gave up 5 bases and J gave up 6 bases; unmatched junction bases: 4. This CDR3 contains 14 residues. CDR3 sequence reads: CASSTGVGNSPLHF. Written as DNA, the CDR3 is TGTGCCAGCTCAACAGGGGTGGGTAATTCACCCCTCCACTTT.

The V call is TRBV28, the J call TRBJ2-1, with 9 nucleotides matching TRBD1. The germline V gene has CDR1 MDHEN and CDR2 SYDVKM. With 2 bases clipped from V and 5 bases from J, the junction kept 4 bases outside the gene matches. The CDR3 extends over 15 amino acids. In DNA form, the CDR3 reads TGTGCCAGCAGTTTAATGGGACAGGGCAACAATGAGCAGTTCTTC. It translates to CASSLMGQGNNEQFF.

J is TRBJ1-5 and V is TRBV21-1; the DNA was not compared with TRBD1, the D call given in the table. TRBV21-1 represents a pseudogene. This CDR3 contains 18 residues. The CDR3 protein is CASSKDNRAKGGNQPQHF. For the CDR3, the DNA is TGTGCCAGCAGCAAAGATAACAGGGCTAAGGGGGGCAATCAGCCCCAGCATTTT.

The rearrangement uses TRBV28 and TRBJ1-2; 8 nucleotides align to TRBD1. The junction had 3 bases not matched to a gene; V was cut back by 2 bases and J by 4 bases. Germline assignment: CDR1 MDHEN and CDR2 SYDVKM. The CDR3 extends over 14 amino acids. The CDR3 here is CASSLDRGFYGYTF. The CDR3 region has the DNA TGTGCCAGCAGTTTAGACAGGGGATTCTATGGCTACACCTTC.

The V call is TRBV4-1, the J call TRBJ2-3, with 12 nucleotides matching TRBD1. The junction had 7 bases not matched to a gene; V was cut back by 4 bases and J by 5 bases. Germline CDR1 reads MGHRA; CDR2 reads YSYEKL. This CDR3 contains 16 residues. CDR3 nucleotides: TGCGCCAGCAGCCGACCGGGACAGGGGGCTGAAGATACGCAGTATTTT. It specifies CASSRPGQGAEDTQYF.

This chain joins TRBV5-1 and TRBJ1-2, with D perhaps matching TRBD1 (5 bases). Germline values: CDR1 SGHRS, CDR2 YFSETQ. Deletions cut 0 bases from V and 8 bases from J, with 14 bases between. The CDR3 contains 14 residues. The CDR3 protein is CASSLDPGVSGYTF. The CDR3 nucleotides are TGCGCCAGCAGCTTGGACCCGGGGGTCTCGGGCTACACCTTC.

Concerning this clone: Other DNA sequences of this sample code for an identical CDR3. V usage is TRBV11-2 and J usage is TRBJ2-7, with D hard to call. The V gene lost 0 bases and the J gene lost 4 bases, with 13 bases spanning the gap. The germline V gene has CDR1 SGHAT and CDR2 FQNNGV. CDR3 length: 15 residues. The CDR3: CASSLDLASLYEQYF. The CDR3 nucleotides read TGTGCCAGCAGCTTAGATCTGGCCAGTTTATACGAGCAGTACTTC.

J is TRBJ2-2 and V is TRBV5-8; no clear D gene. Per the germline V gene, CDR1 is SGHTS and CDR2 is YDEGEE. The ends were cut back, 4 bases at V and 3 bases at J, with 4 bases in the middle. The CDR3 loop spans 12 amino acids. The chain's CDR3 is CASSRDTGELFF. The CDR3 DNA sequence: TGTGCCAGCAGCCGGGACACCGGGGAGCTGTTTTTT.

The chain couples TRBV12-3 or TRBV12-4 to TRBJ2-1; 10 bases agree with TRBD2. J lost 8 bases, V lost 6 bases, and 4 bases had no gene match. This CDR3 is built from 13 residues. CDR3 nucleotides: TGTGCCAGCAGAGGGACTAGCGTGGATGAGCAGTTCTTC. As protein: CASRGTSVDEQFF.

The chain combines TRBV7-6 with TRBJ2-2; 9 nucleotides agree with TRBD2. This CDR3 is 18 amino acids long. The J segment lost 1 base and the V segment lost 1 base, leaving 7 bases of the junction unmatched. Germline CDR1 SGHVS, CDR2 FNYEAQ. Here the CDR3 reads CASSLEPAGGLNTGELFF. CDR3 bases: TGTGCCAGCAGCTTAGAGCCAGCGGGGGGCTTGAACACCGGGGAGCTGTTTTTT. Full variable domain (outside the CDR3, taken from reference TRBV7-6 and TRBJ2-2): GAGVSQSPRYKVTKRGQDVALRCDPISGHVSLYWYRQALGQGPEFLTYFNYEAQQDKSGLPNDRFSAERPEGSISTLTIQRTEQRDSAMYRCASSLEPAGGLNTGELFFGEGSRLTVL.

This chain joins TRBV27 and TRBJ1-5; D perhaps matches TRBD1 (5 bases). The V end lost 3 bases, the J end lost 7 bases, and 10 bases lay between the germline ends. Germline V lookup: CDR1 MNHEY, CDR2 SMNVEV (reference sequence). CDR3 length: 13 residues. CDR3 sequence: CASSFMGGQPQHF. CDR3 sequence (DNA): TGTGCCAGCAGTTTTATGGGGGGGCAGCCCCAGCATTTT.

The chain joins TRBV7-2 to TRBJ2-1, with 12 bases aligning to TRBD2. Germline CDR1 is SGHTA and CDR2 is FQGNSA. J was trimmed by 8 bases and V by 1 base; bases with no gene match: 3. The CDR3 sequence is 15 residues long. As DNA, the CDR3 is TGTGCCAGCAGCTTAGGGTCTAGCGGGAGGGATGAGCAGTTCTTC. Protein sequence: CASSLGSSGRDEQFF.

The rearrangement joins TRBV7-9 to TRBJ1-1, with 9 bases aligning to TRBD1. The V and J ends lost 5 bases and 10 bases, in that order; junction bases with no gene match: 11. This CDR3 has 14 amino acids. Germline CDR1 and CDR2: SEHNR and FQNEAQ (reference sequence). The CDR3 DNA sequence: TGTGCCAGCAGCGCCTATTACAGGGGGCCTGTAGCTTTCTTT. Translation: CASSAYYRGPVAFF.